This T cell receptor beta chain was sequenced for a study of OX40 agonist ivuxolimab in advanced cancers. General study points: No determination was made of the antigen specificity of the expanded peripheral T cells.

In regard to this clone: Its antigen is undetermined.

The method was immunoSEQ multiplex PCR; TCRdb's version includes in-frame clones alone and lacks a portion of them. The sample holds about 96,000 clones, 90% seen once. Looked up from germline, CDR1 is LNHDA and CDR2 is SQIVND (reference sequence). Trimming shortened V by 4 bases and J by 7 bases, and 14 bases separated the two germline ends. The CDR3 contains 14 residues. This chain joins TRBV19 and TRBJ1-5, with TRBD1 as a possible D gene (6 bases). Sequencing used CD4+ or CD8+ T cells sorted from blood, obtained in a trial of the OX40 agonist ivuxolimab. The TCR comes from an adult with an advanced solid tumor such as melanoma, head and neck, liver or kidney cancer. The CDR3: CASSSQGIGQPQHF. The DNA for the CDR3 is TGTGCCAGTAGTAGTCAGGGGATAGGACAGCCCCAGCATTTT.